Listed below are T cell receptor beta chains from one sample, sequenced in a study of identical twins. Via MiXCR, TCRdb re-called the 5' RACE reads, giving one row per CDR3 protein. The sample has some 900,000 distinct CDR3 sequences, 12% seen once. These data were also filed under a second study, of yellow fever vaccine responses in identical twins.

Input material: PBMCs. The receptors were sampled from a woman aged 18-29 years in good health. Each CDR3 is given with its conserved first and last residue. Each record gives: CDR3 protein, CDR3 DNA, CDR3 length, V gene, J gene, clone size, D gene. The D gene is left open where the match is weak. Clone sizes are given selectively: once, few, many, or a class where the clone is expanded.

cdr3_aa: CSAPYTGGETQYF; cdr3_nt: TGCAGTGCTCCCTATACAGGGGGGGAGACCCAGTACTTC; cdr3_length: 13; v_call: TRBV20-1; j_call: TRBJ2-5; clone_size: NA; d_call: TRBD1
cdr3_aa: CASSLAPSGEETQYF; cdr3_nt: TGCGCCAGCAGCTTAGCTCCTAGCGGGGAAGAGACCCAGTACTTC; cdr3_length: 15; v_call: TRBV5-1; j_call: TRBJ2-5; clone_size: NA; d_call: TRBD2
cdr3_aa: CSARDLLNTEAFF; cdr3_nt: TGCAGTGCTAGAGATCTTTTGAACACTGAAGCTTTCTTT; cdr3_length: 13; v_call: TRBV20-1; j_call: TRBJ1-1; clone_size: NA; d_call: NA
cdr3_aa: CASSPGTGALNVLTF; cdr3_nt: TGTGCCAGCAGTCCCGGGACAGGGGCGCTAAACGTCCTGACTTTC; cdr3_length: 15; v_call: TRBV6-1; j_call: TRBJ2-6; clone_size: few; d_call: TRBD1
cdr3_aa: CASSLSASRRVAQYF; cdr3_nt: TGTGCCAGCAGTTTGTCGGCTAGCAGAAGGGTAGCGCAGTATTTT; cdr3_length: 15; v_call: TRBV28; j_call: TRBJ2-3; clone_size: few; d_call: NA
cdr3_aa: CASSYSSTGRTYEQYF; cdr3_nt: TGTGCCAGCAGTTACTCGTCAACCGGGCGGACCTACGAGCAGTACTTC; cdr3_length: 16; v_call: TRBV6-5; j_call: TRBJ2-7; clone_size: few; d_call: NA
cdr3_aa: CAISRGSDTGELFF; cdr3_nt: TGTGCCATCAGCAGGGGGAGTGACACCGGGGAGCTGTTTTTT; cdr3_length: 14; v_call: TRBV10-3; j_call: TRBJ2-2; clone_size: NA; d_call: TRBD1
cdr3_aa: CSVPQGGVLFF; cdr3_nt: TGCAGCGTGCCACAGGGGGGGGTGCTGTTTTTT; cdr3_length: 11; v_call: TRBV29-1; j_call: TRBJ2-2; clone_size: NA; d_call: NA
cdr3_aa: CASKGTGGVQPQHF; cdr3_nt: TGCGCCAGCAAAGGGACAGGGGGCGTTCAGCCCCAGCATTTT; cdr3_length: 14; v_call: TRBV10-2; j_call: TRBJ1-5; clone_size: few; d_call: TRBD1
cdr3_aa: CASNLPRDTKRADTQYF; cdr3_nt: TGTGCCAGCAACCTACCCCGGGACACGAAACGGGCAGATACGCAGTATTTT; cdr3_length: 17; v_call: TRBV5-6; j_call: TRBJ2-3; clone_size: NA; d_call: NA